This passage covers 7 T cell receptor beta chains from one sample sequenced in a study of blood T cell repertoires in COVID-19. Assay used: immunoSEQ multiplex PCR; TCRdb lists only in-frame clones, some missing. The sample yields 99,000 or so clones, about four fifths seen once. The sequencing input was peripheral blood. These receptors all come from a woman aged 65 to 85 with acute or convalescent COVID-19.

This chain connects TRBV3-1 (or the pseudogene TRBV3-2) to TRBJ2-5; no definite D call. CDR3 length: 14 residues. Germline CDR1 is LGHDT and CDR2 is YNNKEL (reference sequence). Trimming stripped 1 base from V and 5 bases from J, with 11 bases between. The CDR3 DNA reads TGTGCCAGCAGCCAAGCGTCGAGAGGCGAGACCCAGTACTTC. It yields the protein CASSQASRGETQYF.

The chain is built from TRBV28 and TRBJ2-7; possibly TRBD1 for D (6 bases). With 2 bases removed from V and 9 bases from J, the gap between germline ends came to 20 bases. CDR1 and CDR2 (germline): MDHEN, SYDVKM. CDR3 length: 15 residues. This CDR3 is CASSLADSSLRGQYF. CDR3 DNA sequence: TGTGCCAGCAGTTTAGCGGACAGTAGCCTACGAGGGCAGTACTTC.

The chain uses TRBV11-2 and TRBJ1-4; 8 nucleotides align to TRBD1. CDR1 is SGHAT, CDR2 FQNNGV, per germline. The CDR3 is 19 residues long. V lost 5 bases and J lost 7; bases outside the gene matches: 21. Here the CDR3 reads CASSPGTGLSKVSGEKLFF. CDR3 coding DNA: TGTGCCAGCAGCCCAGGGACAGGACTATCCAAGGTATCGGGTGAAAAACTGTTTTTT.

This clone occurred once. This rearrangement joins TRBV4-2 to TRBJ2-1, with D possibly being TRBD2 (6 bases). Trimming took off 3 bases at V and 8 bases at J, with 17 bases between the two ends. The CDR3 is made up of 15 amino acids. The V gene's germline CDR1 is LGHNA and CDR2 YNFKEQ. CDR3 in amino acids: CASSQGGERSDEQFF. In nucleotides, the CDR3 is TGTGCCAGCAGCCAGGGAGGAGAAAGAAGCGATGAGCAGTTCTTC.

The chain carries TRBV9 and TRBJ1-1; 7 nucleotides match TRBD1. This CDR3 contains 14 residues. With 4 bases clipped from V and 4 bases from J, the junction kept 7 bases outside the gene matches. CDR1 is SGDLS, CDR2 YYNGEE, per germline. CDR3 amino acids: CASSPRQGPTEAFF. CDR3 DNA: TGTGCCAGCAGCCCCAGACAGGGACCCACTGAAGCTTTCTTT.

The V gene is TRBV4-2, the J gene TRBJ1-1; D gene uncertain. The germline V gene encodes CDR1 LGHNA and CDR2 YNFKEQ. The CDR3 has 13 residues. Trimming shortened V by 5 bases and J by 0 bases, and 7 bases separated the two germline ends. This chain's CDR3 is CASSSDLNTEAFF. CDR3 DNA: TGTGCCAGCAGCAGCGATTTGAACACTGAAGCTTTCTTT.

This chain connects TRBV2 to TRBJ2-1, with 7 bases fitting TRBD2. From germline, CDR1 is SNHLY and CDR2 FYNNEI. The CDR3 runs 13 residues. Losses at the gene ends were 5 bases for V and 4 bases for J; bases not matched to a gene: 2. CDR3 nucleotides: TGTGCCAGCAGTCCGGGAGGATACAATGAGCAGTTCTTC. Encoded protein: CASSPGGYNEQFF.